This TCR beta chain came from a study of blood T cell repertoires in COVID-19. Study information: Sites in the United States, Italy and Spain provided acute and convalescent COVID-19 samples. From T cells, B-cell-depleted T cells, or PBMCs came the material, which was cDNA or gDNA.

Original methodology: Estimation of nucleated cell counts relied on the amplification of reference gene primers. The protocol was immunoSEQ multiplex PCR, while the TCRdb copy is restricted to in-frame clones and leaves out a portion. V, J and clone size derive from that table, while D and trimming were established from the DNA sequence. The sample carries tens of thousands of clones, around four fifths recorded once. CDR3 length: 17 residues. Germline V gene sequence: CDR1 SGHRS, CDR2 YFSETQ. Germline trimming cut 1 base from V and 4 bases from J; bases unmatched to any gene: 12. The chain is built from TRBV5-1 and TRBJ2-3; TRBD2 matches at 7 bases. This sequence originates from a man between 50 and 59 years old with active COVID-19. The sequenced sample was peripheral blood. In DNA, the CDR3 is TGCGCCAGCAGCTTGAGGATGGGGGGGAAAGTAGCAGATACGCAGTATTTT. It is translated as CASSLRMGGKVADTQYF.